This T cell receptor beta chain emerged from a study of response to subunit inactivated influenza vaccine. Study-wide results and caveats: Few additional T cells are recruited per seasonal influenza vaccination, authors suggested.

The germline V and J ends were trimmed by 3 bases and 0 bases, with 9 bases remaining between them. Germline V lookup: CDR1 MNHEY, CDR2 SMNVEV (reference sequence). This CDR3 contains 15 residues. This clonotype was observed a few times. Its antigen is as yet unknown. TCRdb itself ran the RT-PCR reads through MiXCR, one entry per CDR3 protein. Among about half a million distinct CDR3 sequences, around 25% were seen once, and the ten largest hold approximately 2%. V gene TRBV27 combines with J gene TRBJ1-5; D is undetermined. This clonotype originated in a man aged 50 to 59 who received an inactivated influenza vaccine. The source was CD4+ T cells sorted from PBMCs, collected about 5 days after vaccination. The CDR3 DNA reads TGTGCCAGCAGTTTGGGTTATTATAGCAATCAGCCCCAGCATTTT. Its protein product is CASSLGYYSNQPQHF.